The clone carrying this T cell receptor (beta chain) was seen only once. Its antigen is as yet unknown. Next came a second PCR, run for roughly 7 to 12 cycles, which used a sample-barcoded 5' primer along with a J-beta primer mix. Each CDR3 protein is one row after TCRdb ran MiXCR on the 5' RACE reads. The repertoire holds 800,000 or so distinct CDR3 sequences, with less than 60% as singletons. The data originate from a study of blood T cells in healthy people across ages. Study-level information: Roughly one uniquely barcoded beta molecule per two T cells was captured. The study's findings and limits: Diversity of TCR beta per million T cells declined in a roughly linear way with age. When one million T cells were used, diversity estimates were thought to be underestimates.

Donation came from healthy Caucasian individuals in Russia who were aged 6 to 90. V shed 4 bases and J shed 4 bases, with 7 bases lying between them. This CDR3 comprises 12 residues. Germline assignment: CDR1 SNHLY and CDR2 FYNNEI. This chain uses TRBV2 with TRBJ2-5, with D uncertain. The TCR comes from a man at least 80 years old in good health. The sample consisted of blood. The CDR3 spells CASSARRETQYF. CDR3 DNA sequence: TGTGCCAGCAGTGCCAGACGAGAGACCCAGTACTTC.